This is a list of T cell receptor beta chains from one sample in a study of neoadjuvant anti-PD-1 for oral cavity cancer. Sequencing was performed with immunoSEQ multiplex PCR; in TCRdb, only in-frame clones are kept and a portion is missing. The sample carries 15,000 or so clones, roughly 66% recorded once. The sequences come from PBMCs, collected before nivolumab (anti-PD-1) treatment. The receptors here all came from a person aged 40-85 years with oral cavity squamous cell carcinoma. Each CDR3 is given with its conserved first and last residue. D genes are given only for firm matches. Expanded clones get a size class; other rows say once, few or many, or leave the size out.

CDR3 protein: CASSSALLTGGFYGYTF; CDR3 DNA: TGTGCCAGCAGCTCAGCACTCCTTACAGGGGGCTTCTATGGCTACACCTTC; CDR3 length: 17; J gene: TRBJ1-2; D gene: TRBD1; clone size: -; V gene: TRBV11-2
CDR3 protein: CASTRLQGTGIYEQYF; CDR3 DNA: TGTGCCAGCACCAGACTTCAGGGGACGGGTATCTACGAGCAGTACTTC; CDR3 length: 16; J gene: TRBJ2-7; D gene: -; clone size: -; V gene: TRBV27
CDR3 protein: CASSLRGQRTGNTIYF; CDR3 DNA: TGTGCCAGCAGCCTCCGAGGCCAGAGGACTGGAAACACCATATATTTT; CDR3 length: 16; J gene: TRBJ1-3; D gene: -; clone size: once; V gene: TRBV7-2
CDR3 protein: CASSDFRGNTEAFF; CDR3 DNA: TGTGCCAGCAGTGATTTCAGGGGGAACACTGAAGCTTTCTTT; CDR3 length: 14; J gene: TRBJ1-1; D gene: -; clone size: -; V gene: TRBV2
CDR3 protein: CASSPGRRLTNYGYTF; CDR3 DNA: TGTGCCAGCAGCCCCGGACGGCGCCTTACTAACTATGGCTACACCTTC; CDR3 length: 16; J gene: TRBJ1-2; D gene: -; clone size: -; V gene: TRBV5-8
CDR3 protein: CASSSSVPGRGETQYF; CDR3 DNA: TGTGCCAGCAGTTCCAGCGTCCCGGGACGAGGAGAGACCCAGTACTTC; CDR3 length: 16; J gene: TRBJ2-5; D gene: -; clone size: -; V gene: TRBV6-5
CDR3 protein: CAWSPTSGTNEKLFF; CDR3 DNA: TGTGCCTGGAGTCCGACCTCTGGAACTAATGAAAAACTGTTTTTT; CDR3 length: 15; J gene: TRBJ1-4; D gene: -; clone size: -; V gene: TRBV30
CDR3 protein: CASSAGLAGPETQYF; CDR3 DNA: TGTGCCAGCAGCGCCGGACTAGCGGGACCAGAGACCCAGTACTTC; CDR3 length: 15; J gene: TRBJ2-5; D gene: TRBD2; clone size: -; V gene: TRBV9
CDR3 protein: CAAGDRGRQGYTF; CDR3 DNA: TGTGCCGCCGGGGACAGGGGGCGGCAAGGCTACACCTTC; CDR3 length: 13; J gene: TRBJ1-2; D gene: TRBD1; clone size: few; V gene: TRBV19
CDR3 protein: CASSLVAGPDTQYF; CDR3 DNA: TGCGCCAGCAGCTTGGTGGCGGGCCCAGATACGCAGTATTTT; CDR3 length: 14; J gene: TRBJ2-3; D gene: -; clone size: -; V gene: TRBV5-1
CDR3 protein: CASSLIPGGESGELFF; CDR3 DNA: TGTGCCAGCAGCTTAATACCGGGAGGTGAATCCGGGGAGCTGTTTTTT; CDR3 length: 16; J gene: TRBJ2-2; D gene: TRBD2; clone size: -; V gene: TRBV11-2
CDR3 protein: CASSLSGTSELNEQFF; CDR3 DNA: TGCGCCAGCAGCTTAAGCGGGACTAGCGAATTGAATGAGCAGTTCTTC; CDR3 length: 16; J gene: TRBJ2-1; D gene: TRBD2; clone size: -; V gene: TRBV5-1
CDR3 protein: CASSLGGLNTGELFF; CDR3 DNA: TGCGCCAGCAGCTTGGGAGGCTTAAACACCGGGGAGCTGTTTTTT; CDR3 length: 15; J gene: TRBJ2-2; D gene: -; clone size: once; V gene: TRBV5-1
CDR3 protein: CASSIFGRTTGANVLTF; CDR3 DNA: TGTGCCAGTAGTATATTCGGACGGACAACTGGGGCCAACGTCCTGACTTTC; CDR3 length: 17; J gene: TRBJ2-6; D gene: -; clone size: -; V gene: TRBV19
CDR3 protein: CATSRDRKATNYGYTF; CDR3 DNA: TGTGCCACCAGCAGAGATCGGAAAGCTACTAACTATGGCTACACCTTC; CDR3 length: 16; J gene: TRBJ1-2; D gene: -; clone size: -; V gene: TRBV15
CDR3 protein: CASSTAALNQPQHF; CDR3 DNA: TGTGCCAGCAGCACGGCAGCGCTCAATCAGCCCCAGCATTTT; CDR3 length: 14; J gene: TRBJ1-5; D gene: -; clone size: -; V gene: TRBV7-8
CDR3 protein: CASIERGRAGELFF; CDR3 DNA: TGCGCCAGCATTGAGAGGGGGAGGGCCGGGGAGCTGTTTTTT; CDR3 length: 14; J gene: TRBJ2-2; D gene: -; clone size: -; V gene: TRBV10-2
CDR3 protein: CSVESGRHYF; CDR3 DNA: TGCAGCGTTGAAAGTGGCAGACATTACTTC; CDR3 length: 10; J gene: TRBJ2-5; D gene: -; clone size: -; V gene: TRBV29-1
CDR3 protein: CASSLLAGGPDEQFF; CDR3 DNA: TGTGCCAGCAGCTTACTAGCGGGAGGGCCGGATGAGCAGTTCTTC; CDR3 length: 15; J gene: TRBJ2-1; D gene: TRBD2; clone size: -; V gene: TRBV7-9
CDR3 protein: CAIRDSSGNTIYF; CDR3 DNA: TGTGCCATCAGAGACAGCTCTGGAAACACCATATATTTT; CDR3 length: 13; J gene: TRBJ1-3; D gene: -; clone size: few; V gene: TRBV10-3
CDR3 protein: CASSEAPAYEQYF; CDR3 DNA: TGTGCCAGCAGTGAAGCCCCTGCGTACGAGCAGTACTTC; CDR3 length: 13; J gene: TRBJ2-7; D gene: -; clone size: -; V gene: TRBV6-1
CDR3 protein: CASSATGTENTGELFF; CDR3 DNA: TGTGCCAGCAGCGCGACCGGGACAGAGAACACCGGGGAGCTGTTTTTT; CDR3 length: 16; J gene: TRBJ2-2; D gene: TRBD1; clone size: once; V gene: TRBV9
CDR3 protein: CASSASGTSGYEQYF; CDR3 DNA: TGTGCCAGCAGCGCCTCCGGGACTAGCGGCTACGAGCAGTACTTC; CDR3 length: 15; J gene: TRBJ2-7; D gene: TRBD2; clone size: -; V gene: TRBV9
CDR3 protein: CASMRAVQQETQYF; CDR3 DNA: TGCGCCAGCATGAGGGCCGTTCAACAAGAGACCCAGTACTTC; CDR3 length: 14; J gene: TRBJ2-5; D gene: -; clone size: once; V gene: TRBV10-2
CDR3 protein: CASSDRERNTIYF; CDR3 DNA: TGCGCCAGCAGTGACAGGGAGAGAAACACCATATATTTT; CDR3 length: 13; J gene: TRBJ1-3; D gene: -; clone size: few; V gene: TRBV10-2
CDR3 protein: CASSLGGLNTEAFF; CDR3 DNA: TGTGCCAGCAGCTTAGGCGGATTAAACACTGAAGCTTTCTTT; CDR3 length: 14; J gene: TRBJ1-1; D gene: -; clone size: -; V gene: TRBV11-3
CDR3 protein: CASSISSGSETQYF; CDR3 DNA: TGTGCCAGTAGTATAAGTAGCGGTTCAGAGACCCAGTACTTC; CDR3 length: 14; J gene: TRBJ2-5; D gene: -; clone size: once; V gene: TRBV19
CDR3 protein: CASSLVRGSSYEQFF; CDR3 DNA: TGTGCCAGCAGCTTAGTCCGCGGGAGTAGCTATGAGCAGTTCTTC; CDR3 length: 15; J gene: TRBJ2-1; D gene: TRBD2; clone size: -; V gene: TRBV7-9
CDR3 protein: CASSETRQIYNEQFF; CDR3 DNA: TGCGCCAGCAGCGAAACTAGACAGATCTACAATGAGCAGTTCTTC; CDR3 length: 15; J gene: TRBJ2-1; D gene: -; clone size: few; V gene: TRBV4-1
CDR3 protein: CASSSSPGTSPISYF; CDR3 DNA: TGTGCCAGCAGTTCGTCTCCCGGGACTTCGCCGATTTCGTACTTC; CDR3 length: 15; J gene: TRBJ2-4; D gene: -; clone size: -; V gene: TRBV6-6
CDR3 protein: CSIRTGNQETQYF; CDR3 DNA: TGCAGCATTCGAACAGGGAACCAAGAGACCCAGTACTTC; CDR3 length: 13; J gene: TRBJ2-5; D gene: -; clone size: -; V gene: TRBV29-1
CDR3 protein: CAIRGHTGELFF; CDR3 DNA: TGTGCCATCAGGGGGCACACCGGGGAGCTGTTTTTT; CDR3 length: 12; J gene: TRBJ2-2; D gene: -; clone size: few; V gene: TRBV10-3
CDR3 protein: CASSLELAEKQFF; CDR3 DNA: TGTGCCAGCAGCCTCGAACTAGCGGAGAAGCAGTTCTTC; CDR3 length: 13; J gene: TRBJ2-1; D gene: TRBD2; clone size: -; V gene: TRBV6-4
CDR3 protein: CATSRPGTHVTGELFF; CDR3 DNA: TGTGCCACCAGCAGACCCGGGACCCACGTCACCGGGGAGCTGTTTTTT; CDR3 length: 16; J gene: TRBJ2-2; D gene: -; clone size: -; V gene: TRBV15
CDR3 protein: CASSWGAGYEQYF; CDR3 DNA: TGTGCCAGCAGCTGGGGAGCCGGGTACGAGCAGTACTTC; CDR3 length: 13; J gene: TRBJ2-7; D gene: -; clone size: -; V gene: TRBV5-6
CDR3 protein: CSTTGDGGYTF; CDR3 DNA: TGCAGTACGACAGGGGATGGTGGCTACACCTTC; CDR3 length: 11; J gene: TRBJ1-2; D gene: TRBD1; clone size: -; V gene: TRBV20-1
CDR3 protein: CASSLSLLGIQYF; CDR3 DNA: TGTGCCAGCAGCTTATCGCTCCTGGGCATTCAGTACTTC; CDR3 length: 13; J gene: TRBJ2-4; D gene: -; clone size: -; V gene: TRBV7-8
CDR3 protein: CASSGKGALVAFF; CDR3 DNA: TGTGCCAGCAGTGGGAAGGGGGCGCTCGTAGCTTTCTTT; CDR3 length: 13; J gene: TRBJ1-1; D gene: TRBD1; clone size: few; V gene: TRBV2
CDR3 protein: CASSWNTGQPQHF; CDR3 DNA: TGTGCCAGCAGCTGGAACACTGGACAGCCCCAGCATTTT; CDR3 length: 13; J gene: TRBJ1-5; D gene: -; clone size: -; V gene: TRBV5-8
CDR3 protein: CASSYSTRSGYGYTF; CDR3 DNA: TGTGCCAGCAGTTACTCGACCCGTAGCGGCTATGGCTACACCTTC; CDR3 length: 15; J gene: TRBJ1-2; D gene: -; clone size: -; V gene: TRBV6-5
CDR3 protein: CASSLEGRGYGYTF; CDR3 DNA: TGTGCCAGCAGCTTGGAAGGCAGGGGCTATGGCTACACCTTC; CDR3 length: 14; J gene: TRBJ1-2; D gene: -; clone size: -; V gene: TRBV5-6
CDR3 protein: CASSEGPSQPQHF; CDR3 DNA: TGTGCCAGCAGCGAGGGGCCTTCTCAGCCCCAGCATTTT; CDR3 length: 13; J gene: TRBJ1-5; D gene: -; clone size: -; V gene: TRBV6-6